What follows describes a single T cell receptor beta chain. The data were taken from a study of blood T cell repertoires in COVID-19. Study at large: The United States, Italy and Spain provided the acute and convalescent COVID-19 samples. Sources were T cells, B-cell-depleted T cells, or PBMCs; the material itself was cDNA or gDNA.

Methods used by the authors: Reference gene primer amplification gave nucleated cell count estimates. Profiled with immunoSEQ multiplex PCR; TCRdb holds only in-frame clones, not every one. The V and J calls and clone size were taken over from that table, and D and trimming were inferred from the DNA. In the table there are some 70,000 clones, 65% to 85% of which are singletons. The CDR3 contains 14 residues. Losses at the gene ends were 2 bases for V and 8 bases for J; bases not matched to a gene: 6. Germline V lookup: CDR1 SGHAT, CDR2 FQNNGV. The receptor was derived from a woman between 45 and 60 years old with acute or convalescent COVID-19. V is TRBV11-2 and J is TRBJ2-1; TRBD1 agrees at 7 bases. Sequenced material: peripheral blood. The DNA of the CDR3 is TGTGCCAGCAGCTTACTTCGACAGGGTCATGAGCAGTTCTTC. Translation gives CASSLLRQGHEQFF.